A selection of T cell receptor beta chains follows, all from one sample in a study of T cells in tuberculosis. The method was immunoSEQ multiplex PCR; TCRdb's version includes in-frame clones alone and lacks a portion of them. The sample has 25,000 to 30,000 clones; 90% are singletons. Sequencing was performed on PBMCs. These receptors came from a donor aged 5-35 years with latent tuberculosis or without tuberculosis infection. Both conserved end residues are part of each CDR3. A D gene is named only where the DNA matches it firmly.

.	TRBV27	TRBJ1-6	CASSLYWQYNSPLHF
TRBD2	TRBV28	TRBJ2-5	CASSFWRGAGAFQETQYF
.	TRBV5-1	TRBJ1-6	CASSLATESPLHF
.	TRBV28	TRBJ1-6	CASSLSGESLHF
.	TRBV5-1	TRBJ1-2	CASSLEAGGGYTF
TRBD1	TRBV12-5	TRBJ1-2	CASGLVLGPGTGDGYTF
.	TRBV2	TRBJ1-3	CASSEDWQLVIIYF
.	TRBV12-2	TRBJ1-1	CASRFCTGNTEAFF
.	TRBV5-4	TRBJ1-6	CASSLPGNSPLHF
.	TRBV5-6	TRBJ1-2	CASSLDSSSLNYGYTF
.	TRBV30	TRBJ2-3	CAWRGIPTDTQYF
.	TRBV4-3	TRBJ2-3	CASSHYRDVSYTQYF
TRBD1	TRBV9	TRBJ1-1	CASGVAGTATKAFF
.	TRBV21-1	TRBJ1-6	CASIRQGSYNSPLHF
TRBD1	TRBV7-8	TRBJ1-5	CASSLDRGDPQHF
TRBD1	TRBV5-1	TRBJ2-3	CASFRGQITDTQYF
.	TRBV28	TRBJ1-1	CASSFGSEAFF
TRBD1	TRBV9	TRBJ1-1	CASSVDRGEAFF
TRBD2	TRBV28	TRBJ2-7	CASSFGGGTYEQYF
TRBD2	TRBV6-5	TRBJ2-4	CASRGLAGGLDIQYF
TRBD2	TRBV5-1	TRBJ2-3	CASSLEGGGTDTQYF
.	TRBV6-5	TRBJ2-7	CASSYVQGPYEQYF
.	TRBV5-5	TRBJ2-3	CASSLDGGPSTDTQYF
TRBD2	TRBV10-3	TRBJ2-3	CAISVGAGGATDTQYF
TRBD1	TRBV18	TRBJ1-5	CASSPGTDNQPQHF
.	TRBV19	TRBJ1-3	CASSIPRLYVSGGNTIYF
.	TRBV5-8	TRBJ2-1	CASSLGATSYNEQFF
TRBD1	TRBV7-8	TRBJ1-5	CASSSRGTGEYSNQPQHF
.	TRBV5-1	TRBJ2-7	CASSYAKQGGEQYF
.	TRBV27	TRBJ2-1	CASSFGLKGGIDEQFF
.	TRBV5-1	TRBJ1-1	CASSSGGLGAFF
.	TRBV7-3	TRBJ2-3	CASRPGGPATDTQYF
.	TRBV10-3	TRBJ1-3	CATLQDHSGNTIYF
.	TRBV10-3	TRBJ1-3	CAIREPRQGNTIYF
TRBD1	TRBV19	TRBJ1-5	CATRFRDRGHVRNQPQHF
TRBD1	TRBV19	TRBJ1-1	CATATGQGAGDTEAFF
TRBD1	TRBV7-6	TRBJ2-2	CASSQRGRDTGELFF
.	TRBV15	TRBJ2-5	CATSRASGGPETQYF
TRBD1	TRBV4-1	TRBJ1-2	CASSPGTGGFYGYTF
.	TRBV29-1	TRBJ2-5	CSVEGPWRETQYF
.	TRBV5-4	TRBJ2-5	CASSSGAGETQYF
TRBD1	TRBV7-8	TRBJ1-1	CASRNRGGTEAFF
.	TRBV2	TRBJ1-6	CASSQGKDSPLHF
.	TRBV7-3	TRBJ1-2	CASSLTGGTNYGYTF
TRBD1	TRBV28	TRBJ2-7	CASRHPGQSYEQYF
.	TRBV21-1	TRBJ1-5	CASSKWPDTQNQPQHF
.	TRBV2	TRBJ2-3	CASSDGRLGAADTQYF
.	TRBV7-8	TRBJ2-3	CASSPSVLSTDTQYF
.	TRBV23-1	TRBJ2-7	CASTGSHEQYF
.	TRBV11-3	TRBJ2-3	CASSPGGSGDTQYF
TRBD1	TRBV5-8	TRBJ2-7	CASSSPRDRGQYF
TRBD1	TRBV9	TRBJ2-7	CASSVGPGQGYEQYF